This T cell receptor (beta chain) comes out of a study of blood T cell repertoires in COVID-19. About the research overall: Samples of COVID-19 (acute and convalescent) were obtained from the United States, Italy and Spain. In each case, the material was cDNA or gDNA derived from T cells, B-cell-depleted T cells, or PBMCs.

How the authors handled the data: The authors estimated nucleated cell counts from reference gene primer amplification. Data came from immunoSEQ multiplex PCR; TCRdb stores just in-frame clones and leaves some out. Clone size and the V and J calls come from that table; the DNA yielded D and trimming. The data show some 14,000 clones, 75% to 90% seen once. V gave up 2 bases and J gave up 4 bases, with 12 bases separating them. Per germline, CDR1 MNHEY and CDR2 SVGEGT. The CDR3 loop spans 14 amino acids. The material sequenced was peripheral blood. The V gene is TRBV6-2 or TRBV6-3, the J gene TRBJ2-7, with D possibly TRBD1 on 6 matching bases. The clonotype originates from a human donor in a cohort sampled during active COVID-19. CDR3 sequence: CASSYIGQRYEQYF. Written as DNA, the CDR3 is TGTGCCAGCAGTTACATAGGACAGAGATACGAGCAGTACTTC.